This section outlines one T cell receptor beta chain sequence together with its context. The sample originates from a study of T cells after somatic rescue of genetic block. TCRdb's table, derived via immunoSEQ multiplex PCR, lists solely in-frame clones and lacks some. The table lists approximately 71,000 clones, around 90% of them singletons, with over 2.5% in the top ten. V was pared by 4 bases and J by 6 bases, with 12 bases between. Germline CDR1 is SGHRS and CDR2 is YFSETQ. This CDR3 is 13 amino acids long. The rearrangement uses TRBV5-1 and TRBJ2-3; tentative D call: TRBD2 (5 bases). The clonotype originates from a middle-aged man. The sample was peripheral blood mononuclear cells (PBMCs). CDR3 bases: TGCGCCAGCAGCCCGGACTCGGGCGATACGCAGTATTTT. Encoded protein: CASSPDSGDTQYF.